The clone carrying this T cell receptor beta chain occurred many times. Germline V gene lookup returns CDR1 SGHTA and CDR2 FQGNSA. Trimming pared 3 bases from V and 1 base from J, leaving 5 bases between. CDR3 length: 13 amino acids. This entry belongs to a study of human T cells and chemical hapten exposure. Time point reported: pre-sensitization, week 0. Treatment indicated: therapeutic diphenylcyclopropenone sensitization with weekly scalp DPC. The study drew its donors from alopecia patients who were 18 to 70 years old and suitable for DPC. Unfractionated whole blood yielded the extracted total RNA. TCRdb processed the RACE reads anew with MiXCR; each CDR3 protein has one entry. The repertoire holds tens of thousands of distinct CDR3 sequences, 8% to 11% seen once, with about 6% in the top ten.

The source is a young man with alopecia areata. Some clones in this sample may be carry-over from other donors' samples. The chain joins TRBV7-2 to TRBJ2-3; no reliable D call. Source: whole blood, taken in connection with sensitization to the hapten diphenylcyclopropenone (DPC). CDR3 coding DNA: TGTGCCAGCAGCTTTCCGGGCACAGATACGCAGTATTTT. Amino acid sequence: CASSFPGTDTQYF.